This is a list of T cell receptor beta chains from one sample in a study of response to subunit inactivated influenza vaccine. One entry per CDR3 protein, called by TCRdb with MiXCR from the RT-PCR reads. The table records 800,000 or so distinct CDR3 sequences, 21% of them present only once. The starting material was PBMCs from blood, obtained 5 days after vaccination. These TCRs come from a man in his fifties who received an inactivated influenza vaccine. CDR3s include the opening cysteine and the closing phenylalanine or tryptophan. The order of the fields is J gene, D gene, clone size, V gene, CDR3 protein, CDR3 DNA. A D gene is named only where the DNA matches it firmly. A clone size is listed for some rows: how often the clone was seen (once, few, many), or a class if it is expanded.

j_call: TRBJ2-1; d_call: NA; clone_size: few; v_call: TRBV10-3; cdr3_aa: CAAKMSSYNEQFF; cdr3_nt: TGTGCCGCCAAAATGAGCTCCTACAATGAGCAGTTCTTC
j_call: TRBJ2-5; d_call: TRBD2; clone_size: once; v_call: TRBV6-5; cdr3_aa: CASSYRTSGGETQYF; cdr3_nt: TGTGCCAGCAGTTATAGGACTAGCGGGGGGGAGACCCAGTACTTC
j_call: TRBJ1-1; d_call: NA; clone_size: few; v_call: TRBV7-2; cdr3_aa: CASSFQVGNTEAFF; cdr3_nt: TGTGCCAGCAGCTTCCAGGTTGGGAACACTGAAGCTTTCTTT
j_call: TRBJ2-7; d_call: NA; clone_size: few; v_call: TRBV6-5; cdr3_aa: CASSFRGPGSHEQYF; cdr3_nt: TGTGCCAGCAGTTTCCGTGGGCCAGGGAGCCACGAGCAGTACTTC
j_call: TRBJ2-5; d_call: NA; clone_size: many; v_call: TRBV5-1; cdr3_aa: CASSLDGQETQYF; cdr3_nt: TGCGCCAGCAGCTTGGACGGGCAAGAGACCCAGTACTTC
j_call: TRBJ2-7; d_call: NA; clone_size: NA; v_call: TRBV20-1; cdr3_aa: CSARELRLYEQYF; cdr3_nt: TGCAGTGCTAGAGAATTGCGGCTCTACGAGCAGTACTTC
j_call: TRBJ2-2; d_call: NA; clone_size: few; v_call: TRBV6-1; cdr3_aa: CASSETKHANTGELFF; cdr3_nt: TGTGCCAGCAGTGAAACAAAACACGCGAACACCGGGGAGCTGTTTTTT
j_call: TRBJ2-7; d_call: NA; clone_size: many; v_call: TRBV12-3/TRBV12-4; cdr3_aa: CASKGGLGEQYF; cdr3_nt: TGTGCCAGCAAGGGAGGACTTGGCGAGCAGTACTTC
j_call: TRBJ2-3; d_call: TRBD1; clone_size: NA; v_call: TRBV5-1; cdr3_aa: CASSYTGVYTDTQYF; cdr3_nt: TGCGCCAGCAGCTACACAGGGGTCTACACAGATACGCAGTATTTT
j_call: TRBJ2-1; d_call: NA; clone_size: NA; v_call: TRBV5-1; cdr3_aa: CASSLGVENEQFF; cdr3_nt: TGCGCCAGCAGCTTGGGGGTAGAAAATGAGCAGTTCTTC
j_call: TRBJ2-1; d_call: NA; clone_size: NA; v_call: TRBV6-5; cdr3_aa: CASSSFASSAEQFF; cdr3_nt: TGTGCCAGCAGTTCCTTCGCCTCAAGTGCTGAGCAGTTCTTC
j_call: TRBJ1-6; d_call: NA; clone_size: few; v_call: TRBV3-1; cdr3_aa: CASSQENSYSPLHF; cdr3_nt: TGTGCCAGCAGCCAAGAGAACAGTTACTCACCCCTCCACTTT
j_call: TRBJ2-7; d_call: TRBD1; clone_size: NA; v_call: TRBV5-1; cdr3_aa: CASSATLGQGINEQYF; cdr3_nt: TGCGCCAGCAGCGCGACCTTGGGACAGGGGATCAACGAGCAGTACTTC
j_call: TRBJ2-5; d_call: TRBD2; clone_size: NA; v_call: TRBV7-6; cdr3_aa: CASSSTGLASETQYF; cdr3_nt: TGTGCCAGCAGCAGTACGGGACTAGCATCAGAGACCCAGTACTTC
j_call: TRBJ1-1; d_call: TRBD1; clone_size: NA; v_call: TRBV6-2/TRBV6-3; cdr3_aa: CASSRQTGGNRYTEAFF; cdr3_nt: TGTGCCAGCAGTCGACAGACAGGGGGCAACAGATACACTGAAGCTTTCTTT
j_call: TRBJ2-7; d_call: TRBD1; clone_size: many; v_call: TRBV6-1; cdr3_aa: CASSVGGTGASYEQYF; cdr3_nt: TGTGCCAGCAGTGTAGGCGGGACAGGGGCCTCCTACGAGCAGTACTTC
j_call: TRBJ2-3; d_call: TRBD2; clone_size: NA; v_call: TRBV24-1; cdr3_aa: CATSYTSGTPDTQYF; cdr3_nt: TGTGCCACCAGTTATACTAGCGGGACGCCAGATACGCAGTATTTT
j_call: TRBJ2-1; d_call: TRBD2; clone_size: few; v_call: TRBV7-3; cdr3_aa: CASSLTGTNYNEQFF; cdr3_nt: TGTGCCAGCAGCCTCACCGGGACTAACTACAATGAGCAGTTCTTC
j_call: TRBJ2-1; d_call: TRBD2; clone_size: NA; v_call: TRBV6-4; cdr3_aa: CACSLGTLAGGPGNEQFF; cdr3_nt: TGTGCCTGCAGTCTCGGGACACTAGCGGGAGGGCCGGGGAATGAGCAGTTCTTC
j_call: TRBJ2-7; d_call: NA; clone_size: few; v_call: TRBV6-1; cdr3_aa: CASSPQKPGRDSYEQYF; cdr3_nt: TGTGCCAGCAGTCCACAGAAACCGGGACGGGATTCCTACGAGCAGTACTTC
j_call: TRBJ2-1; d_call: TRBD2; clone_size: NA; v_call: TRBV9; cdr3_aa: CASSVSTSGLNEQFF; cdr3_nt: TGTGCCAGCAGCGTATCGACTAGCGGCTTGAATGAGCAGTTCTTC
j_call: TRBJ1-2; d_call: NA; clone_size: few; v_call: TRBV15; cdr3_aa: CATSRDLGHGGGYTF; cdr3_nt: TGTGCCACCAGCAGAGATCTCGGCCACGGTGGTGGCTACACCTTC
j_call: TRBJ1-1; d_call: NA; clone_size: NA; v_call: TRBV24-1; cdr3_aa: CATKALNTEAFF; cdr3_nt: TGTGCCACCAAGGCCCTGAACACTGAAGCTTTCTTT
j_call: TRBJ2-1; d_call: NA; clone_size: NA; v_call: TRBV7-9; cdr3_aa: CASSLGGQEQFF; cdr3_nt: TGTGCCAGCAGCCTCGGGGGACAAGAGCAGTTCTTC
j_call: TRBJ1-5; d_call: NA; clone_size: few; v_call: TRBV20-1; cdr3_aa: CSAHAGRINQPQHF; cdr3_nt: TGCAGTGCTCATGCGGGACGGATCAATCAGCCCCAGCATTTT
j_call: TRBJ2-7; d_call: NA; clone_size: NA; v_call: TRBV4-3; cdr3_aa: CASSQDWANSYEQYF; cdr3_nt: TGCGCCAGCAGCCAAGATTGGGCCAACTCCTACGAGCAGTACTTC
j_call: TRBJ2-3; d_call: NA; clone_size: few; v_call: TRBV4-2; cdr3_aa: CATALGGGPDTQYF; cdr3_nt: TGTGCCACCGCCCTAGGGGGGGGCCCCGATACGCAGTATTTT
j_call: TRBJ2-1; d_call: TRBD2; clone_size: few; v_call: TRBV4-3; cdr3_aa: CASSGPGLAANEQFF; cdr3_nt: TGCGCCAGCAGCGGACCGGGACTAGCGGCCAATGAGCAGTTCTTC
j_call: TRBJ2-7; d_call: NA; clone_size: few; v_call: TRBV29-1; cdr3_aa: CSVENGPTYEQYF; cdr3_nt: TGCAGCGTTGAAAATGGGCCTACCTACGAGCAGTACTTC